Below, 10 T cell receptor beta chains from the same sample are listed, as sequenced in a study of PD-L1 blockade in urothelial cancer. The protocol was immunoSEQ multiplex PCR, while the TCRdb copy is restricted to in-frame clones and leaves out a portion. Among 20,000 to 25,000 clones listed, roughly 89% were seen once. Documented time point: peripheral blood 6 weeks after treatment start. The material was PBMCs, obtained around atezolizumab (anti-PD-L1) treatment. These receptor sequences come from a woman between 55 and 75 years old with urothelial cancer.

The rearrangement links TRBV20-1 to TRBJ2-3; D gene unclear. The V end lost 4 bases, the J end lost 2 bases, and 4 bases lay between the germline ends. The CDR3 consists of 11 residues. The germline CDR1 and CDR2 sequences are DFQATT and SNEGSKA (reference sequence). This chain's CDR3 is CSATSTDTQYF. In DNA, the CDR3 is TGCAGTGCTACTTCCACAGATACGCAGTATTTT.

V gene TRBV28 combines with J gene TRBJ2-3; TRBD2 matches 7 bases. The junction had 9 bases not matched to a gene; V was cut back by 8 bases and J by 1 base. The CDR3 is made up of 15 amino acids. Germline V gene data show CDR1 as MDHEN and CDR2 as SYDVKM. The CDR3 protein is CASAPGGVGTDTQYF. In DNA, the CDR3 is TGTGCCAGCGCCCCGGGGGGAGTCGGCACAGATACGCAGTATTTT.

The V call is TRBV5-1, the J call TRBJ1-5, with no clear D. V was trimmed by 1 base and J by 1 base, leaving 15 bases between them. CDR3 length: 17 residues. Per the germline V gene, CDR1 is SGHRS and CDR2 is YFSETQ. The CDR3 DNA sequence: TGCGCCAGCAGCTTGTTGCCCCGGCGACTGAGCAATCAGCCCCAGCATTTT. It encodes CASSLLPRRLSNQPQHF.

This clone showed up just once. CDR3 DNA sequence: TGTGCCAGCAGCCGGACTAGCGGGAGGACCGGGGAGCTGTTTTTT. Protein product: CASSRTSGRTGELFF. V usage is TRBV2 and J usage is TRBJ2-2; 14 bases are shared with TRBD2. There are 15 residues in the CDR3. Per germline, CDR1 SNHLY and CDR2 FYNNEI. The V and J ends lost 6 bases and 5 bases, in that order; junction bases with no gene match: 2.

The DNA of the CDR3 is TGCGCCAGTAGCTGGGACAGGGGGCCCACTGAAGCTTTCTTT. Translation gives CASSWDRGPTEAFF. The rearrangement joins TRBV10-2 to TRBJ1-1; 12 bases fit TRBD1. CDR3 length: 14 residues. The V gene's germline CDR1 is WSHSY and CDR2 SAAADI. Losses at the gene ends were 9 bases for V and 4 bases for J; bases not matched to a gene: 6.

This clone is a singleton in its sample. The chain uses TRBV7-2 and TRBJ2-7; TRBD2 matches at 8 bases. The germline CDR1 and CDR2 sequences are SGHTA and FQGNSA. This CDR3 comprises 16 residues. With 4 bases clipped from V and 2 bases from J, the junction kept 10 bases outside the gene matches. DNA of the CDR3: TGTGCCAGCAGCTCCGTGTCGGGGCGGGGGGCCTACGAGCAGTACTTC. It codes for CASSSVSGRGAYEQYF.

V usage is TRBV5-1 and J usage is TRBJ1-1; the match to TRBD1 covers 10 bases. The V gene end was trimmed by 4 bases and the J gene end by 12 bases; junction bases not matched to a gene: 15. The CDR3 loop spans 15 amino acids. Germline V gene data show CDR1 as SGHRS and CDR2 as YFSETQ. This chain's CDR3 is CASSENDRGPHVPFF. DNA of the CDR3: TGCGCCAGCAGCGAAAACGACAGGGGGCCCCACGTGCCTTTCTTT.

The rearrangement links TRBV25-1 to TRBJ1-2; TRBD1 aligns across 10 bases. Germline trimming cut 6 bases from V and 6 bases from J; bases unmatched to any gene: 7. The CDR3 is 14 amino acids. Germline CDR1 MGHDK, CDR2 SYGVNS. Here the CDR3 reads CASSDRGRKDGYTF. CDR3 coding DNA: TGTGCCAGCAGCGACAGGGGGCGAAAGGATGGCTACACCTTC.

The CDR3 loop is CASSPDVRGFGNTIYF. The CDR3 coding sequence is TGTGCCAGCTCACCGGACGTAAGGGGGTTTGGAAACACCATATATTTT. The chain joins TRBV18 to TRBJ1-3; perhaps TRBD1 as D (6 bases). This CDR3 contains 16 residues. The V and J ends lost 3 bases and 3 bases respectively, with 15 bases between them. Germline-derived CDR1 and CDR2 are KGHSH and LQKENI.

DNA for the CDR3: TGTGCCAGCAGCTTCCGGGGGACAGATACGCAGTATTTT. Translating it yields CASSFRGTDTQYF. The V call is TRBV7-2, the J call TRBJ2-3; D may be TRBD2 (6 bases). CDR1 and CDR2 (germline): SGHTA, FQGNSA. V shed 3 bases and J shed 3 bases, with 7 bases lying between them. The length of the CDR3 is 13 residues.